A single sample gave rise to the 21 T cell receptor beta chains below, sequenced in a study of blood T cell repertoires in COVID-19. Method: immunoSEQ multiplex PCR; TCRdb's copy keeps in-frame clones and lacks some. This table holds 200,000 to 250,000 clones, roughly 89% found once. The specimen was PBMCs or T cells enriched from blood (not recorded which). These receptors came from a man aged 25-45 years who had been exposed to COVID-19.

The rearrangement joins TRBV6-2 or TRBV6-3 to TRBJ2-2; TRBD2 is a possible D gene (7 bases). The V end lost 6 bases, the J end lost 5 bases, and 10 bases lay between the germline ends. CDR3 length: 13 amino acids. Per germline, CDR1 MNHEY and CDR2 SVGEGT. The CDR3 sequence: CASSRGGTGELFF. CDR3 in DNA: TGTGCCAGCAGCAGGGGAGGGACCGGGGAGCTGTTTTTT.

The table lists this clone with a few counts. The J gene is TRBJ2-1, the V gene TRBV4-3, with 10 bases fitting TRBD2. V lost 5 bases and J lost 6; bases outside the gene matches: 13. Germline-derived CDR1 and CDR2 are LGHNA and YSLEER. The CDR3 is 17 amino acids. The CDR3 loop reads CASSASFSGGMINEQFF. The CDR3 bases are TGCGCCAGCAGCGCCTCCTTTAGCGGGGGGATGATCAATGAGCAGTTCTTC.

The chain employs TRBV7-3 and TRBJ1-1; 9 bases align to TRBD1. V lost 4 bases to trimming and J lost 5 bases; unmatched junction nucleotides: 5. CDR1 is SGHTA, CDR2 FQGTGA, per germline. The CDR3 has 14 residues. Written as DNA, the CDR3 is TGTGCCAGCAGCTCGCGACAGGGGGTGACTGAAGCTTTCTTT. The encoded protein is CASSSRQGVTEAFF.

The gene calls are TRBV9 and TRBJ1-1; a weak D match, TRBD1 (5 bases). The CDR3 totals 17 residues. CDR1 is SGDLS and CDR2 is YYNGEE in the germline V gene. V lost 0 bases and J 2 bases, leaving 17 bases between the germline ends. The CDR3 sequence: CASSVDIHAGVNTEAFF. In nucleotides, the CDR3 is TGTGCCAGCAGCGTAGATATCCACGCGGGGGTCAACACTGAAGCTTTCTTT.

The chain employs TRBV9 and TRBJ1-2, with TRBD1 identical over 10 bases. Trimming at V came to 5 bases and at J to 5 bases, leaving 3 bases not matched to a gene. From germline, CDR1 is SGDLS and CDR2 YYNGEE. This CDR3 region has 13 residues. This CDR3 reads CASRDRGEYGYTF. CDR3 sequence (DNA): TGTGCCAGCAGGGACAGGGGGGAGTATGGCTACACCTTC.

The V gene is TRBV23-1, the J gene TRBJ2-2; D remains unclear. TRBV23-1 falls under the ORF class, with uncertain function. CDR3 length equals 16 residues. Between the trimmed V and J ends, which lost 4 bases and 2 bases, there was a span of 14 bases. The chain's CDR3 is CASSRVAQINTGELFF. The CDR3 nucleotides read TGCGCCAGCAGTCGGGTTGCACAGATCAACACCGGGGAGCTGTTTTTT.

V and J are TRBV4-1 and TRBJ2-2; 8 bases match TRBD2. Germline V gene sequence: CDR1 MGHRA, CDR2 YSYEKL. Trimming took 4 bases from V and 6 from J; bases not matched to a gene: 13. CDR3 length equals 17 residues. CDR3 loop: CASSPLGTRRAPGELFF. In nucleotides, the CDR3 is TGCGCCAGCAGCCCACTAGGGACTAGAAGGGCCCCCGGGGAGCTGTTTTTT.

The V gene is TRBV9, the J gene TRBJ2-1, with D uncertain. The CDR3 is made up of 12 amino acids. CDR1 SGDLS and CDR2 YYNGEE come from the germline V gene. Trimming left V 0 bases short and J 7 bases short, with 5 bases between. CDR3 amino acids: CASSVVQNEQFF. As DNA, the CDR3 is TGTGCCAGCAGCGTAGTACAGAATGAGCAGTTCTTC.

This chain uses TRBV14 with TRBJ1-2, with a possible D match to TRBD1 (5 bases). Trimming took 2 bases from V and 5 from J, leaving 21 bases between them. The CDR3 loop spans 17 amino acids. CDR1 is SGHDN, CDR2 FVKESK, per germline. CDR3 sequence (DNA): TGTGCCAGCAGCCAACTGCCCGGCAGGGCGGGAAGATATGGCTACACCTTC. Its protein is CASSQLPGRAGRYGYTF.

This chain links TRBV2 with TRBJ1-6; TRBD1 aligns across 10 bases. The CDR3 is 14 amino acids. Germline CDR1 and CDR2: SNHLY and FYNNEI. Unmatched junction bases numbered 14, after V lost 6 bases and J lost 18 bases. CDR3 residues: CASRNRDRGPHAHF. DNA of the CDR3: TGTGCCAGCAGGAACCGGGACAGGGGCCCCCATGCCCACTTT. The full variable domain, in which reference TRBV2 and TRBJ1-6 provide the parts outside the CDR3, is EPEVTQTPSHQVTQMGQEVILRCVPISNHLYFYWYRQILGQKVEFLVSFYNNEISEKSEIFDDQFSVERPDGSNFTLKIRSTKLEDSAMYFCASRNRDRGPHAHFGNGTRLTVT.

The gene calls are TRBV6-4 and TRBJ1-5; no clear D gene. V was cut by 3 bases and J by 0 bases, with 9 bases left in between. The CDR3 loop spans 15 amino acids. The germline gives CDR1 MRHNA, CDR2 SNTAGT. CDR3 region: CASSEGGYSNQPQHF. CDR3 bases: TGTGCCAGCAGTGAAGGCGGTTATAGCAATCAGCCCCAGCATTTT.

This chain joins TRBV5-6 and TRBJ2-5; 9 bases are shared with TRBD1. V lost 0 bases and J lost 5; bases outside the gene matches: 5. The CDR3 runs to 15 residues. Germline V gene data show CDR1 as SGHDT and CDR2 as YYEEEE. CDR3 nucleotides: TGTGCCAGCAGCTTGGCGGGGACAGGGCGGGAGACCCAGTACTTC. As protein: CASSLAGTGRETQYF. Using reference TRBV5-6 and TRBJ2-5 for the parts outside the CDR3, the full variable domain is DAGVTQSPTHLIKTRGQQVTLRCSPKSGHDTVSWYQQALGQGPQFIFQYYEEEERQRGNFPDRFSGHQFPNYSSELNVNALLLGDSALYLCASSLAGTGRETQYFGPGTRLLVL.

This sequence joins TRBV3-1 (or the pseudogene TRBV3-2) and TRBJ2-1, with D possibly being TRBD2 (6 bases). Trimming stripped 0 bases from V and 9 bases from J, with 15 bases between. Germline CDR1 is LGHDT and CDR2 is YNNKEL (reference sequence). CDR3 length: 15 amino acids. CDR3 protein: CASSQDSGREGEQFF. CDR3 coding DNA: TGTGCCAGCAGCCAAGATTCCGGGAGAGAGGGTGAGCAGTTCTTC.

The chain has TRBV3-1 (or the pseudogene TRBV3-2) and TRBJ2-7; D is perhaps TRBD2 (6 bases). Germline values: CDR1 LGHDT, CDR2 YNNKEL (reference sequence). There are 14 residues in the CDR3. V lost 4 bases and J 6 bases, leaving 16 bases between the germline ends. The DNA for the CDR3 is TGTGCCAGCAGCCTTGCGGGGAGCGGGCGCGAGCAGTACTTC. It is translated as CASSLAGSGREQYF.

The rearrangement uses TRBV7-8 and TRBJ1-2, with TRBD1 matching 10 bases. Germline loops: CDR1 SGHVS, CDR2 FQNEAQ. There are 14 residues in the CDR3. The V and J ends lost 5 bases and 7 bases, in that order; junction bases with no gene match: 7. CDR3 in DNA: TGTGCCAGCAGCCTAGGGACAGGGGCCCTTGGCTACACCTTC. Amino acid sequence: CASSLGTGALGYTF.

The CDR3 is CASSLTPGGNQPQHF. The DNA of the CDR3 is TGTGCCAGTAGTCTCACCCCGGGAGGCAATCAGCCCCAGCATTTT. This chain joins TRBV19 and TRBJ1-5; D not certain. CDR1 and CDR2 (germline): LNHDA, SQIVND (reference sequence). The V gene lost 5 bases and the J gene lost 2 bases, with 13 bases spanning the gap. This CDR3 spans 15 amino acids.

The chain couples TRBV19 to TRBJ1-1; possibly TRBD1 for D (6 bases). Germline assignment: CDR1 LNHDA and CDR2 SQIVND (reference sequence). V was trimmed by 3 bases and J by 5 bases, leaving 7 bases between them. This CDR3 region has 12 residues. CDR3 sequence (DNA): TGTGCCAGTAGTATCACAGGGACTGAAGCTTTCTTT. Amino acids: CASSITGTEAFF.

The CDR3: CASNPRQGEQPQHF. The DNA for the CDR3 is TGTGCCAGCAACCCAAGGCAAGGGGAACAGCCCCAGCATTTT. The chain uses TRBV2 and TRBJ1-5; D is possibly TRBD1 (5 bases). The CDR3 spans 14 residues. V was pared by 7 bases and J by 7 bases, with 17 bases between. Germline CDR1 SNHLY, CDR2 FYNNEI.

The gene calls are TRBV7-2 and TRBJ1-3; D gene ambiguous. CDR3 length: 14 amino acids. Germline V CDR1 and CDR2: SGHTA, FQGNSA. V was clipped by 5 bases and J by 0 bases, with 8 bases between them. The CDR3 DNA follows: TGTGCCAGCAGCCCGGGAGGCTCTGGAAACACCATATATTTT. Protein: CASSPGGSGNTIYF.

V is TRBV10-1 and J is TRBJ2-2; unclear D gene. With 4 bases removed from V and 4 bases from J, the gap between germline ends came to 7 bases. Germline lookup yields CDR1 WNHNN and CDR2 SYGVQD (reference sequence). The CDR3 length is 13 residues. The CDR3 DNA is TGCGCCAGCAGTGTCACAGCCACCGGGGAGCTGTTTTTT. Its translation: CASSVTATGELFF.

This chain uses TRBV4-1 with TRBJ2-5; tentatively, D is TRBD1 (5 bases). The CDR3 contains 15 residues. CDR1 and CDR2 (germline): MGHRA, YSYEKL. V was shortened by 0 bases and J by 1 base, with 9 bases between the two germline ends. CDR3 DNA: TGCGCCAGCAGCCAAGATGGCCAGGGCCAAGAGACCCAGTACTTC. Amino acids: CASSQDGQGQETQYF.